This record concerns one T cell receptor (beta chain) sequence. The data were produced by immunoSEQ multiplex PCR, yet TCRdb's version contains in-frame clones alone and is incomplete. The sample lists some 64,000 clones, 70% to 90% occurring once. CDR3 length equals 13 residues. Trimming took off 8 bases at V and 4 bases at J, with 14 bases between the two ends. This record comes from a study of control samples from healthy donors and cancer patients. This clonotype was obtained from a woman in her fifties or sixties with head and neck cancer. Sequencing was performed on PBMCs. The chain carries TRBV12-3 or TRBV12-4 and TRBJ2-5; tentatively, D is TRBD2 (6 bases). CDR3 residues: CASGRSGRETQYF. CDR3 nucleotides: TGTGCCAGCGGTCGGAGCGGGCGAGAGACCCAGTACTTC.